The subject of this entry is one T cell receptor (beta chain). These data belong to a study of cytomegalovirus exposure and HLA in healthy donors. CDR3 length: 14 residues. V was pared by 4 bases and J by 3 bases, with 14 bases between. Looked up from germline, CDR1 is SGHRS and CDR2 is YFSETQ. With 60 Vbeta and 13 Jbeta primers, the PCR was carried out. Sequenced by immunoSEQ multiplex PCR; TCRdb stores in-frame clones only, minus some. The profile shows roughly 180,000 clones, around 74% of them singletons. Sequencing was done on a sample of PBMCs. V and J are TRBV5-1 and TRBJ2-7, with D possibly matching TRBD1 (8 bases). This sequence was found in a girl under 18 in good health and CMV-seropositive. This CDR3 is CASSVTGGDYEQYF. Written as DNA, the CDR3 is TGCGCCAGCAGCGTAACAGGGGGGGACTACGAGCAGTACTTC. Full variable domain (outside the CDR3, taken from reference TRBV5-1 and TRBJ2-7): KAGVTQTPRYLIKTRGQQVTLSCSPISGHRSVSWYQQTPGQGLQFLFEYFSETQRNKGNFPGRFSGRQFSNSRSEMNVSTLELGDSALYLCASSVTGGDYEQYFGPGTRLTVT.